One sample yielded the 18 T cell receptor beta chains listed below, sequenced in a study of vaccination effects on CD4 cells after COVID-19. Expansion of antigen-specific CD4+ T cells with viral peptide pools was carried out by the ViraFEST assay before sequencing. The authors isolated CD4+ T cells after around nine days of culture. Of the BNT162b2 and mRNA-1273 vaccines, participants received two doses of one or the other. Sequenced by immunoSEQ multiplex PCR; TCRdb stores in-frame clones only, minus some. This repertoire shows some 30,000 clones, 65% found once; its top ten account for 8% to 9%. Antigen specificity for these receptors is unknown. Source: CD4+ T cells from PBMCs cultured with SARS-CoV-2 spike peptides, taken after COVID-19 vaccination. These receptor sequences come from a human donor who received a COVID-19 vaccine.

The J gene is TRBJ1-2, the V gene TRBV30; TRBD1 might be the D (6 bases). Trimming cost V 4 bases and J 1 base, with 16 bases left between them. The CDR3 spans 15 residues. The germline CDR1 and CDR2 sequences are GTSNPN and SVGIG (reference sequence). The CDR3 DNA reads as TGTGCCTGGACGAGTAGGGCCAGGGGTAACTATGGCTACACCTTC. This codes for CAWTSRARGNYGYTF.

This clone came up a few times. The rearrangement links TRBV27 to TRBJ2-7; no reliable D call. This CDR3 comprises 13 residues. From germline, CDR1 is MNHEY and CDR2 SMNVEV (reference sequence). Deletions cut 5 bases from V and 3 bases from J, with 11 bases between. CDR3 sequence (DNA): TGTGCCAGCAGTGCCAACTGGGACTACGAGCAGTACTTC. This sequence encodes CASSANWDYEQYF.

This rearrangement joins TRBV29-1 to TRBJ2-7; 8 bases map to TRBD2. The CDR3 is 14 residues long. Germline V gene lookup returns CDR1 SQVTM and CDR2 ANQGSEA. J gave up 3 bases and V 6 bases, and 10 bases lay outside the gene matches. CDR3 nucleotide sequence: TGCAGCGTCCGCAAGGGTACTAGCGGCTACGAGCAGTACTTC. This gives the protein CSVRKGTSGYEQYF.

The V gene is TRBV6-4, the J gene TRBJ1-2; D ambiguous. Trimming left V 8 bases short and J 4 bases short, with 20 bases between. Germline CDR1 MRHNA, CDR2 SNTAGT. CDR3 length equals 15 residues. The CDR3 spells CASRQSPGGGYGYTF. CDR3 in DNA: TGTGCCAGCCGCCAATCCCCGGGCGGAGGCTATGGCTACACCTTC.

The rearrangement joins TRBV5-1 to TRBJ2-1; 8 bases are a match to TRBD1. Germline-derived CDR1 and CDR2 are SGHRS and YFSETQ. V was pared by 7 bases and J by 5 bases, with 11 bases of the junction left unmatched. The CDR3 is 15 amino acids. Here the CDR3 reads CASAQGGQANNEQFF. As DNA, the CDR3 is TGCGCCAGCGCCCAGGGGGGACAGGCCAACAATGAGCAGTTCTTC.

This clone was counted only a few times. The same CDR3 is also encoded by other DNA sequences in this sample. The chain is built from TRBV15 and TRBJ1-5, with D maybe TRBD1 (5 bases). Germline V gene lookup returns CDR1 LNHNV and CDR2 YYDKDF (reference sequence). This CDR3 is built from 15 residues. V lost 0 bases and J lost 4, with 10 bases in between. CDR3 sequence: CATSRDPGGNQPQHF. The CDR3 nucleotides read TGTGCCACCAGCAGAGATCCGGGGGGGAATCAGCCCCAGCATTTT.

V is TRBV19 and J is TRBJ2-4, with 14 bases aligning to TRBD2. The V and J ends lost 6 bases and 0 bases, in that order; junction bases with no gene match: 10. Germline-derived CDR1 and CDR2 are LNHDA and SQIVND (reference sequence). This CDR3 is built from 19 residues. CDR3 sequence: CASSGLAGGSLLAKNIQYF. CDR3 DNA sequence: TGTGCCAGTAGCGGACTAGCGGGGGGCTCGCTACTAGCCAAAAACATTCAGTACTTC.

This CDR3 reads CASLARPGEQYF. CDR3 nucleotides: TGTGCCAGCCTGGCCAGGCCGGGTGAGCAGTACTTC. This rearrangement joins TRBV5-5 to TRBJ2-7; no reliable D call. The V end was cut by 7 bases, the J end by 7 bases, with 15 bases between. The CDR3 is 12 residues long. CDR1 is SGHKS, CDR2 YYEKEE, per germline (reference sequence).

This chain connects TRBV3-1 (or the pseudogene TRBV3-2) to TRBJ2-1; D not resolved. CDR1 is LGHDT and CDR2 is YNNKEL in the germline V gene (reference sequence). V lost 3 bases and J lost 4, with 13 bases in between. The CDR3 covers 15 residues. CDR3 protein: CASSQFGLHYNEQFF. The DNA of the CDR3 is TGTGCCAGCAGCCAGTTCGGCCTGCATTACAATGAGCAGTTCTTC.

The genes are TRBV5-1 and TRBJ2-2; no clear D. Germline CDR1 is SGHRS and CDR2 is YFSETQ. CDR3 size: 16 residues. V was clipped by 0 bases and J by 4 bases, with 13 bases between them. CDR3 region: CASSLAASTLTGELFF. CDR3 nucleotide sequence: TGCGCCAGCAGCTTGGCCGCCTCGACTCTCACCGGGGAGCTGTTTTTT.

The V call is TRBV5-1, the J call TRBJ2-3; D gene unclear. The V and J ends lost 4 bases and 11 bases respectively, with 11 bases between them. Looked up from germline, CDR1 is SGHRS and CDR2 is YFSETQ. The CDR3 sequence is 11 residues long. The CDR3 DNA is TGCGCCAGCAGCAGCCCGACGGGGCAGTATTTT. Translated, it gives CASSSPTGQYF.

The rearrangement joins TRBV7-2 to TRBJ2-5; 11 bases align to TRBD2. Looked up from germline, CDR1 is SGHTA and CDR2 is FQGNSA. J gave up 5 bases and V 1 base, and 6 bases lay outside the gene matches. The CDR3 covers 16 residues. In nucleotides, the CDR3 is TGTGCCAGCAGCTTAGTTAGGGCTAGCGGGGGGGAGACCCAGTACTTC. Its translation: CASSLVRASGGETQYF.

This clone was picked up one time. V usage is TRBV2 and J usage is TRBJ1-5, with a possible D match to TRBD1 (5 bases). The CDR3 is made up of 17 amino acids. The ends were cut back, 7 bases at V and 2 bases at J, with 21 bases in the middle. CDR1 and CDR2 (germline): SNHLY, FYNNEI. CDR3 protein: CASKPSLTREGNQPQHF. In nucleotides, the CDR3 is TGTGCCAGCAAGCCCTCTTTAACCAGGGAAGGCAATCAGCCCCAGCATTTT.

This chain connects TRBV7-8 to TRBJ2-1; D possibly uses TRBD1 or TRBD2 (5 bases each). CDR3 length equals 16 residues. CDR1 is SGHVS, CDR2 FQNEAQ, per germline. V was trimmed by 5 bases and J by 0 bases, leaving 14 bases between them. CDR3 sequence (DNA): TGTGCCAGCAGCCCCGGGACCCCTAGCTCCTACAATGAGCAGTTCTTC. Its protein product is CASSPGTPSSYNEQFF.

This chain joins TRBV3-1 (or the pseudogene TRBV3-2) and TRBJ2-5, with TRBD2 identical over 12 bases. Germline assignment: CDR1 LGHDT and CDR2 YNNKEL (reference sequence). V gave up 3 bases and J gave up 1 base; unmatched junction bases: 6. This CDR3 contains 17 residues. The CDR3 bases are TGTGCCAGCAGCCAGTCTAGCGGGAGGGTATCCCAAGAGACCCAGTACTTC. Its protein product is CASSQSSGRVSQETQYF.

The gene calls are TRBV5-4 and TRBJ1-3, with D possibly being TRBD1 (6 bases). V was shortened by 0 bases and J by 0 bases, with 10 bases between the two germline ends. This CDR3 is built from 16 residues. Looked up from germline, CDR1 is SGHNT and CDR2 is YYREEE (reference sequence). CDR3 sequence: CASSLGQANSGNTIYF. In nucleotides, the CDR3 is TGTGCCAGCAGCTTGGGACAGGCGAACTCTGGAAACACCATATATTTT.

The chain is built from TRBV5-8 and TRBJ2-5, with D possibly being TRBD2 (5 bases). The CDR3 has 12 amino acids. V was shortened by 1 base and J by 7 bases, with 8 bases between the two germline ends. CDR1 SGHTS and CDR2 YDEGEE come from the germline V gene. CDR3 coding DNA: TGTGCCAGCAGCTTGCAACGGGGGACCCAGTACTTC. It translates to CASSLQRGTQYF.

The genes are TRBV11-3 and TRBJ2-5; 9 bases are shared with TRBD1. The CDR3 spans 12 residues. From germline, CDR1 is SGHNT and CDR2 YENEEA. Unmatched junction bases numbered 1, after V lost 6 bases and J lost 5 bases. The CDR3 DNA is TGTGCCAGCAGAGGACAGGGGGAGACCCAGTACTTC. This translates into CASRGQGETQYF.